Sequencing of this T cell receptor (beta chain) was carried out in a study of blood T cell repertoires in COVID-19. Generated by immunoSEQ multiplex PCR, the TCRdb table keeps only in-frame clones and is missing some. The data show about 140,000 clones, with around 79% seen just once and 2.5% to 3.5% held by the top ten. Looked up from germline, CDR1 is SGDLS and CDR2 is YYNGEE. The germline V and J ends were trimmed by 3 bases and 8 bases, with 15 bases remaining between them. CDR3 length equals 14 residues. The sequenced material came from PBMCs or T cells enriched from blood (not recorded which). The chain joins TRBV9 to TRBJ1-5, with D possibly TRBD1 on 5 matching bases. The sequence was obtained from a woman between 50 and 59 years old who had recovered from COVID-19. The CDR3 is CASSAQPGGEPQHF. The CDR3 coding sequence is TGTGCCAGCAGCGCTCAGCCCGGGGGAGAGCCCCAGCATTTT.